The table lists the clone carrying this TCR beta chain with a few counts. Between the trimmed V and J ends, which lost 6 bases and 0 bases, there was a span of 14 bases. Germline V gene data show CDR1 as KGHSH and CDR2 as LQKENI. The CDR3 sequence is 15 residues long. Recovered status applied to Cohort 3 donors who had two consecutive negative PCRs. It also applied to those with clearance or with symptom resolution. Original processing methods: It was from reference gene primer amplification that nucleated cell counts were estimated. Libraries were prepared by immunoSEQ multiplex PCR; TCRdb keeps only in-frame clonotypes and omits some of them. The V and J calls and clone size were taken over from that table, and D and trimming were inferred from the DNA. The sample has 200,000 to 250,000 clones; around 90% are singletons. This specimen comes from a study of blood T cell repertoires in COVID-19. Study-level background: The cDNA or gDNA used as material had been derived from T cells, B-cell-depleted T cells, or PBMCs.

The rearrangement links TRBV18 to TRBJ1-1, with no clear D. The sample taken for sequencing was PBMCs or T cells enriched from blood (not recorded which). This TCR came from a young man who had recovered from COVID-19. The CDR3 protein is CASSAGIQMNTEAFF. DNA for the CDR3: TGTGCCAGCTCGGCGGGGATTCAGATGAACACTGAAGCTTTCTTT.